In this sample, the clone carrying this T cell receptor (beta chain) turned up many times. This sample is drawn from a study of T cells in Graves' hyperthyroidism and ophthalmopathy. Across the study: Peripheral blood was drawn at first diagnosis, prior to all treatment.

CDR3 size: 15 residues. The V and J ends lost 5 bases and 8 bases respectively, with 19 bases between them. Germline loops: CDR1 SEHNR, CDR2 FQNEAQ (reference sequence). Amplification of TCR beta CDR3 regions used RNA as the template. Researchers ran a first-round RT-PCR on the TCR CDR3 using the HTBI primer set. A single record per CDR3 protein comes from TCRdb applying MiXCR to the multiplex PCR reads. The sample includes roughly 500,000 distinct CDR3 sequences, around a quarter of them seen just once. What was sequenced was blood. The source of this sequence is a woman in her twenties or thirties with Graves' ophthalmopathy. The chain carries TRBV7-9 and TRBJ1-3; the D gene is possibly TRBD1 (5 bases). The CDR3 loop reads CASSPTTGLGDTIYF. DNA of the CDR3: TGTGCCAGCAGCCCTACAACAGGTCTCGGAGACACCATATATTTT.